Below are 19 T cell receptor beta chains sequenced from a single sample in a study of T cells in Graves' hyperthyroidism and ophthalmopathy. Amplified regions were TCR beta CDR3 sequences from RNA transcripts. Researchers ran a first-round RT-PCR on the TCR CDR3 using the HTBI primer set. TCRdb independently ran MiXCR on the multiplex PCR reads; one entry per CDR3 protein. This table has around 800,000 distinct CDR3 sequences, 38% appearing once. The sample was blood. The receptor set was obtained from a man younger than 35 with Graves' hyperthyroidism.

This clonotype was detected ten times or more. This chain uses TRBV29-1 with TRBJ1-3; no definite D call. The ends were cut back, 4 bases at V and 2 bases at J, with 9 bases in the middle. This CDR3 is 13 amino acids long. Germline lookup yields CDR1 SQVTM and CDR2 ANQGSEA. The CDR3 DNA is TGCAGCGTTGTAGGAGTCACTGGAAACACCATATATTTT. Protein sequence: CSVVGVTGNTIYF.

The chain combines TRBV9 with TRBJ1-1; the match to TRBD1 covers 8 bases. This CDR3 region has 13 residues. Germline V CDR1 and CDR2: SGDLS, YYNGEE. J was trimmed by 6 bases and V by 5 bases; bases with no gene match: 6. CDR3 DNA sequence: TGTGCCAGCAGACCCGGACAGGGCGCTGAAGCTTTCTTT. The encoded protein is CASRPGQGAEAFF.

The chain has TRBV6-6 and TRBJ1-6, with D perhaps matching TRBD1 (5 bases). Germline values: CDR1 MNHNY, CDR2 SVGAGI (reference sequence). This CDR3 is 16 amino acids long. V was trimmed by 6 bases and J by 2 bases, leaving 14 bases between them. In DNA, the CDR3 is TGTGCCAGCAGCGGGAACGGGGGTCCCTATAATTCACCCCTCCACTTT. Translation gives CASSGNGGPYNSPLHF.

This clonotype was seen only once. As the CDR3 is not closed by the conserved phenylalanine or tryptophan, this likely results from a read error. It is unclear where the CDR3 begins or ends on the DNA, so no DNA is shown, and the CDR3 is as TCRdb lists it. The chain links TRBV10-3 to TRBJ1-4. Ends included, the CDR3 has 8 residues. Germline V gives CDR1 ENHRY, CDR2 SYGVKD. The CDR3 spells CAIRESSS.

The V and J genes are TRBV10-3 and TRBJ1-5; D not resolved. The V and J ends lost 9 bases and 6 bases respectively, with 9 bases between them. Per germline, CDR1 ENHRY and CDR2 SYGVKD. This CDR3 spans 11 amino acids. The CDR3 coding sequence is TGTGCCATTAGAGGATTTCAGCCCCAGCATTTT. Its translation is CAIRGFQPQHF.

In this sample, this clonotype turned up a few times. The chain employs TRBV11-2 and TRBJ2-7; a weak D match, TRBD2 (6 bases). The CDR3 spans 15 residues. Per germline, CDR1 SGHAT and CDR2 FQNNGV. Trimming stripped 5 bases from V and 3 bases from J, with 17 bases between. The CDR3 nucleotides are TGTGCCAGCAGCCCCCAAGGAGGGTTAATCTACGAGCAGTACTTC. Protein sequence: CASSPQGGLIYEQYF.

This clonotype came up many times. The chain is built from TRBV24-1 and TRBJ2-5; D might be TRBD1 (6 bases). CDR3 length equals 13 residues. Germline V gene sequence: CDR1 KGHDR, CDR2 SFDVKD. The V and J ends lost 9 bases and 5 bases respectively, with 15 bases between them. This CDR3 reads CATATGSVETQYF. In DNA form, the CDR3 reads TGTGCCACCGCGACAGGAAGCGTCGAGACCCAGTACTTC.

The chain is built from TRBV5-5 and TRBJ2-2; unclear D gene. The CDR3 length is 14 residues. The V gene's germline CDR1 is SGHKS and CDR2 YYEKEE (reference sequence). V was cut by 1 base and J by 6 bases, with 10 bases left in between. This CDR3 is CASSLWVTAGELFF. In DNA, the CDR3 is TGTGCCAGCAGCTTGTGGGTTACTGCCGGGGAGCTGTTTTTT. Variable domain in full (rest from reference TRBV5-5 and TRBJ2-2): DAGVTQSPTHLIKTRGQQVTLRCSPISGHKSVSWYQQVLGQGPQFIFQYYEKEERGRGNFPDRFSARQFPNYSSELNVNALLLGDSALYLCASSLWVTAGELFFGEGSRLTVL.

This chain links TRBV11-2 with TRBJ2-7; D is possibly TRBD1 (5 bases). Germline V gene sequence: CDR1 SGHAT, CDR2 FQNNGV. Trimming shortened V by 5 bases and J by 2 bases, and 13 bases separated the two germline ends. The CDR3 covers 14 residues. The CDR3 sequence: CASSPQGAPYEQYF. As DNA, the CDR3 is TGTGCCAGCAGCCCACAAGGGGCCCCCTACGAGCAGTACTTC.

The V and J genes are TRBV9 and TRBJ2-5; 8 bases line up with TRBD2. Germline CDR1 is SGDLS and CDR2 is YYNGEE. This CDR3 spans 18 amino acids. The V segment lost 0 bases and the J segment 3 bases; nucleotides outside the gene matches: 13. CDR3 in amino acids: CASSVGTDSGEAEETQYF. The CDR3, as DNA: TGTGCCAGCAGCGTAGGAACCGATAGCGGGGAGGCCGAAGAGACCCAGTACTTC.

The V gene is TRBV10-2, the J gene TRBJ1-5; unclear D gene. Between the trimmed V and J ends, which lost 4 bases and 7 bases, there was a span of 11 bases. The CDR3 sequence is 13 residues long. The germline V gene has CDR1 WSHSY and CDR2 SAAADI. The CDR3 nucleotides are TGCGCCAGCAGTGCCCTGTCCGGCCAGCCCCAGCATTTT. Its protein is CASSALSGQPQHF.

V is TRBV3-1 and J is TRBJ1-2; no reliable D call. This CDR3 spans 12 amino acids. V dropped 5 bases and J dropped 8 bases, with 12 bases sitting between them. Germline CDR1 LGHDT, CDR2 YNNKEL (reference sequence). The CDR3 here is CASSTRTSGYTF. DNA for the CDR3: TGTGCCAGCAGCACCCGGACGTCAGGCTACACCTTC.

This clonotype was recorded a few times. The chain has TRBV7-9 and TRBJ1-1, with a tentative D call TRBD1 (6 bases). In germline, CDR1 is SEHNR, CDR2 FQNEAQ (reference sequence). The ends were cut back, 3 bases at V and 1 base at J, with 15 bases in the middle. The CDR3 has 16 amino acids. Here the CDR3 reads CASSFGGGRGNTEAFF. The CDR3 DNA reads TGTGCCAGCAGCTTTGGAGGGGGACGGGGGAACACTGAAGCTTTCTTT.

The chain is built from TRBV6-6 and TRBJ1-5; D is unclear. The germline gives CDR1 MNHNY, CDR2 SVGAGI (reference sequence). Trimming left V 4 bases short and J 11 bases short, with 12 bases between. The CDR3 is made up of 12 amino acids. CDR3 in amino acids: CASSSPLLSQHF. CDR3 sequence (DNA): TGTGCCAGCAGTTCCCCTCTGTTATCCCAGCATTTT.

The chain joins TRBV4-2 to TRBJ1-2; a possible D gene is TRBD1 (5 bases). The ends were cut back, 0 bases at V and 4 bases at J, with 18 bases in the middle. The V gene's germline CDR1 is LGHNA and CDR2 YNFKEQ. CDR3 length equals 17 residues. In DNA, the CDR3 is TGTGCCAGCAGCCAAGAACTAGGTGTGGCGGGGCCCTATGGCTACACCTTC. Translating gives CASSQELGVAGPYGYTF.

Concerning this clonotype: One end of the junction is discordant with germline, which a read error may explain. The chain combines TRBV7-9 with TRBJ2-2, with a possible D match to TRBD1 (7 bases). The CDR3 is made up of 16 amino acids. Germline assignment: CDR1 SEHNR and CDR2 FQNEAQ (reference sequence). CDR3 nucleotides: TGCGCCAGCAGTCGTACAGGGGAGGACGGCACCGGGGAGCTGTTTTTT. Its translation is CASSRTGEDGTGELFF.

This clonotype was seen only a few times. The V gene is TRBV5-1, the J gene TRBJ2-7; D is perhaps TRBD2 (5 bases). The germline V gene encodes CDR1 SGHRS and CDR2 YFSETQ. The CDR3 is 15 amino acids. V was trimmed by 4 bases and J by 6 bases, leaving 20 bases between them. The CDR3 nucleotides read TGCGCCAGCAGCCGCGGGTCCGGCCCCTCTCGCGAGCAGTACTTC. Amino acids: CASSRGSGPSREQYF. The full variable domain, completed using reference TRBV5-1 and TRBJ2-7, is KAGVTQTPRYLIKTRGQQVTLSCSPISGHRSVSWYQQTPGQGLQFLFEYFSETQRNKGNFPGRFSGRQFSNSRSEMNVSTLELGDSALYLCASSRGSGPSREQYFGPGTRLTVT.

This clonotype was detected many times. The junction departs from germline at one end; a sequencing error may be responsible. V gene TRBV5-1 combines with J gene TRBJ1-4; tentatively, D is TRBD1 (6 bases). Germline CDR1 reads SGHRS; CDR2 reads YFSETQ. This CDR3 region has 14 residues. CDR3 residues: CASSLGQLNEKLFF. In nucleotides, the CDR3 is TGTGCCAGCAGCTTAGGACAGCTTAATGAAAAACTGTTTTTT.

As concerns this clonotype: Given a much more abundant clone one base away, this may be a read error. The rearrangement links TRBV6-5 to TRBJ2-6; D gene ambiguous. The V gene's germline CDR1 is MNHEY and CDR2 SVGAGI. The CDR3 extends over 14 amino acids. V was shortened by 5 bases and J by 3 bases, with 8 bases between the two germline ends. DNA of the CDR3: TGTGCCAGCAGTGACGGCCTTGGGGCCAACGTCCTGACTTTC. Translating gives CASSDGLGANVLTF.